This is a list of T cell receptor beta chains from one sample in a study of persistence of HIV-infected CD4 T cells. The table came from immunoSEQ multiplex PCR; TCRdb's copy has only in-frame clones and leaves some out. The sample has 50,000 to 65,000 clones, roughly 75% seen once. Their antigen targets remain unknown. The source was CD4+ T cells sorted from PBMCs after approximately 20-hour stimulation, collected from a patient who received antiretroviral therapy. Receptor source: an adult man with HIV who was CMV-seropositive. The CDR3 runs from the conserved cysteine through the conserved F or W. The D gene is left open where the match is weak. For some rows the clone size is stated as once, few or many, or as a class when expanded; others skip it.

v_call	d_call	clone_size	j_call	cdr3_nt	cdr3_aa
TRBV7-3	.	.	TRBJ2-7	TGTTTACGCCTTTCCTACGAGCAGTACTTC	CLRLSYEQYF
TRBV7-2	TRBD1	.	TRBJ2-7	TGTGCCAGCAGCCGCCGCCAGGGGGCCAACGAGCAGTACTTC	CASSRRQGANEQYF
TRBV25-1	.	.	TRBJ1-2	TGTGCCAGCAGTGGCCGCAGGGGTGGCTACACCTTC	CASSGRRGGYTF
TRBV7-2	TRBD1	.	TRBJ2-7	TGTGCCAGCAGCACCCGACAGGGGGCAGGTTACGAGCAGTACTTC	CASSTRQGAGYEQYF
TRBV7-9	.	.	TRBJ1-5	TGTGCCAGCAGCTTAACAGGCAATCAGCCCCAGCATTTT	CASSLTGNQPQHF
TRBV4-1	.	.	TRBJ2-2	TGCGCCAGCAGCCTACGACCCTGGAACACCGGGGAGCTGTTTTTT	CASSLRPWNTGELFF
TRBV6-5	.	.	TRBJ1-1	TGTGCCAGCAGTTTCCGCCGCATGCACGACACTGAAGCTTTCTTT	CASSFRRMHDTEAFF
TRBV4-1	.	.	TRBJ1-6	TGCGCCAGCAGCCAAGGACTAGCGGTTGGGAATTCACCCCTCCACTTT	CASSQGLAVGNSPLHF
TRBV6-5	TRBD1	.	TRBJ1-2	TGTGCCAGCAGTCCTGTCCGGGCCAGGGGGCTTGGCTACACCTTC	CASSPVRARGLGYTF
TRBV28	TRBD1	.	TRBJ1-2	TGTGCCAGCAGGGGGACAGGGGGTTTTTCCTCCTATGGCTACACCTTC	CASRGTGGFSSYGYTF
TRBV5-1	.	.	TRBJ2-7	TGCGCCAGCAGCTCCCAGGGAGGAGGGCCCTACGAGCAGTACTTC	CASSSQGGGPYEQYF
TRBV6-1	TRBD1	.	TRBJ1-1	TGTGCCAGCAGTGAGGACAGGGCGAGAGCTTTCTTT	CASSEDRARAFF
TRBV24-1	TRBD1	.	TRBJ2-7	TGTGCCACCAGCGGGACAGGTGAGAACGAGCAGTACTTC	CATSGTGENEQYF
TRBV10-3	TRBD1	.	TRBJ1-1	TGTGCCATCTCAGGGGGGGACACTGAAGCTTTCTTT	CAISGGDTEAFF
TRBV2	.	.	TRBJ2-5	TGTGCCAGCAGGCCCTGGGAGACCCAGTACTTC	CASRPWETQYF
TRBV20-1	.	.	TRBJ1-5	TGCAGTGCTAGTCAACATGGGGGGGGTCAACAGCCCCAGCATTTT	CSASQHGGGQQPQHF
TRBV6-5	.	.	TRBJ2-3	TGTGCCAGCAGTATAACCGGGACAGATACGCAGTATTTT	CASSITGTDTQYF
TRBV2	.	.	TRBJ1-5	TGTGCCAGCAGGAAAGTTACCGGGGATAGCAATCAGCCCCAGCATTTT	CASRKVTGDSNQPQHF
TRBV20-1	.	.	TRBJ2-1	TGCAGTGCTAGAGATCGGGGGAAGCAGTTCTTC	CSARDRGKQFF
TRBV19	TRBD1	few	TRBJ1-5	TGTGCCAGTAGCCGCGGCCGGGACAGAGGGTATCAGCCCCAGCATTTT	CASSRGRDRGYQPQHF
TRBV9	.	.	TRBJ1-6	TGTGCCAGCGCCCCGTACGGGGATGTGAATTCACCCCTCCACTTT	CASAPYGDVNSPLHF
TRBV28	.	.	TRBJ2-6	TGTGCCAGCAGTCCTCTCTTTAAAGGTGGCTCTGGGGCCAACGTCCTGACTTTC	CASSPLFKGGSGANVLTF
TRBV5-6	.	.	TRBJ2-7	TGTGCCAGCAGCTTGGAGAATCCCCCCTACGAGCAGTACTTC	CASSLENPPYEQYF
TRBV20-1	TRBD2	.	TRBJ2-7	TGCAGTGCTAGCGCGGGGGACGAGCAGTACTTC	CSASAGDEQYF
TRBV9	.	.	TRBJ1-1	TGTGCCAGCAGCGTAGAGCAGCAGAACACTGAAGCTTTCTTT	CASSVEQQNTEAFF
TRBV20-1	TRBD1	.	TRBJ1-1	TGCAGTACAGGGGGCGAGGGAGCTTTCTTT	CSTGGEGAFF
TRBV19	.	.	TRBJ1-2	TGTGCCAGTAGTTGGAACTATGGCTACACCTTC	CASSWNYGYTF
TRBV19	.	.	TRBJ2-3	TGTGCCAGTAGTATCGGCCACACAGATACGCAGTATTTT	CASSIGHTDTQYF
TRBV19	.	.	TRBJ1-1	TGTGCCAGTAGTCCAACCCAGCTTTACATGAACACTGAAGCTTTCTTT	CASSPTQLYMNTEAFF